This T cell receptor (beta chain) was observed in a study of cytomegalovirus exposure and HLA in healthy donors (TCRdb year 2017). Regarding the study in general: According to a later analysis, one platform produced both the roughly 130 validation repertoires and the 730 or so repertoires of the first cohort. Besides the first cohort of roughly 660 subjects, a separate validation cohort made up of around 120 different subjects was used. The study was designed to test whether signatures of past pathogen exposure could be identified by cataloging public T cell receptors. High-throughput TCR immunosequencing, statistical association of individual TCRs with disease status, and machine learning were combined to predict cytomegalovirus infection status.

The library came from the immunoSEQ multiplex PCR assay. The paper's processing steps were these. A statistical classification framework was built for diagnosing cytomegalovirus status from the catalog of TCR beta chain sequences. TCRdb provides this immuneACCESS table in a form limited to in-frame rearrangements. Some clones are lacking; in checked studies, under half of them reflect an unresolved V gene, and why the rest are absent is not known. The V and J calls and the clone size are those of that table, but D and trimming were determined from the DNA. For this sample the table gives under 200,000 clones, of which roughly 80% were detected only once. The ten most abundant clones make up around 7% of the sample. The investigation overall reported the following: Cytomegalovirus status was reported to be diagnosed by the classifier with high specificity and sensitivity in both the original and validation cohorts. According to the authors, the approach could potentially be generalized to other disease states and immunological phenotypes. In a later analysis, TCRs clustered in the first cohort were found to also tend to co-occur in the roughly 110 validation repertoires, with approximately 95% of cluster scores above 0. A later analysis lacked HLA typing for the validation cohort, so it scored co-occurrence in that cohort across all 110 or so repertoires. In vitro tests confirmed that a few of the cytomegalovirus-associated TCR beta chains recognize cytomegalovirus antigens. Most TCR sequences were observed very rarely across donors, whereas some public TCRs were present in many individuals. A total of fewer than 200 TCR beta chains were listed by the study as associated with cytomegalovirus.

As for this clone: Its antigen remains undetermined. Nothing much larger sits one base from this clone, and base qualities are not available.

Separate from the approximately 670-subject first cohort, the validation cohort of roughly 110 subjects was the group to which the donors belonged. CDR1 and CDR2 are drawn from the germline V gene: SNHLY, FYNNEI. The CDR3 measures 14 amino acids from cysteine to phenylalanine. The read is trimmed to its CDR3 DNA, 42 bases read in frame from base 1. Trimming leaves V shorter by 6 bases and J shorter by 4 bases, with the junction holding 6 bases beyond the gene matches. This TCR was recovered from a man aged 18 to 35 in good health and CMV-seropositive. This sequence uses TRBV2 and TRBJ1-1, with 9 middle bases fitting TRBD1. The sample was PBMCs. The nucleotides read TGTGCCAGCAGGGGTTGGGGACAGGGCACTGAAGCTTTCTTT. It specifies CASRGWGQGTEAFF.